Included here is one T cell receptor beta chain sequence, with context. These data are taken from a study of blood T cell repertoires in COVID-19. Across the whole study: Acute-phase and convalescent COVID-19 samples originated in the United States, Italy and Spain. Sources were T cells, B-cell-depleted T cells, or PBMCs; the material itself was cDNA or gDNA.

Measured with immunoSEQ multiplex PCR; TCRdb has only the in-frame clones, and not every one. Of about 170,000 clones listed, 88% were seen once; the top ten hold under 30%. The sequence came from a man aged 55 to 70 with acute or convalescent COVID-19. Sequencing was done on a sample of peripheral blood.

CDR3 bases: TGTGCCTGGACCAGCGGACAGAAGGTGAACACTGAAGCTTTCTTT. Its translation: CAWTSGQKVNTEAFF. The chain has TRBV30 and TRBJ1-1, with D possibly being TRBD1 (6 bases). CDR1 and CDR2 (germline): GTSNPN, SVGIG (reference sequence). CDR3 length: 15 amino acids. Trimming removed 4 bases at V and 0 bases at J, with 15 bases between. Filled out from reference TRBV30 and TRBJ1-1, the complete variable domain reads SQTIHQWPATLVQPVGSPLSLECTVEGTSNPNLYWYRQAAGRGLQLLFYSVGIGQISSEVPQNLSASRPQDRQFILSSKKLLLSDSGFYLCAWTSGQKVNTEAFFGQGTRLTVV.